This TCR beta chain was captured in a study of T cell changes during pregnancy in multiple sclerosis. Trimming cost V 2 bases and J 5 bases, with 15 bases left between them. This CDR3 has 16 amino acids. Germline CDR1 is MNHEY and CDR2 is SVGAGI. Assay: immunoSEQ multiplex PCR; the TCRdb copy retains only in-frame clones and omits some. The sample has about 100,000 clones; approximately 94% are singletons. The source of this sequence is a female donor with multiple sclerosis, enrolled in a pregnancy study. This material consisted of peripheral blood, taken before pregnancy. The chain has TRBV6-5 and TRBJ2-2; tentatively, D is TRBD1 (6 bases). CDR3 in DNA: TGTGCCAGCAGTTACCGACAGGCGGCGCGGACCGGGGAGCTGTTTTTT. Translated: CASSYRQAARTGELFF.